The rows below give T cell receptor beta chains drawn from one sample of a study of blood T cells in healthy people across ages. From the 5' RACE reads, TCRdb called clonotypes with MiXCR, one entry per CDR3 protein. This sample has fewer than 2 million distinct CDR3 sequences, with around 42% found just once. Material for sequencing was blood. The source of these receptors is a human donor in good health. Both conserved end residues are part of each CDR3. A D gene is named only where the DNA matches it firmly. Rows may omit the clone size; those that give it use once, few, many or a size class.

clone_size	v_call	j_call	d_call	cdr3_length	cdr3_aa	cdr3_nt
.	TRBV11-3	TRBJ2-1	.	17	CASSSRGEAVSYNEQFF	TGTGCCAGCAGCTCCCGCGGGGAGGCGGTCTCCTACAATGAGCAGTTCTTC
.	TRBV20-1	TRBJ2-5	TRBD2	15	CSVGASGGAEETQYF	TGCAGTGTTGGGGCTAGCGGGGGGGCGGAGGAGACCCAGTACTTC
.	TRBV20-1	TRBJ2-4	.	16	CSARDPTQGDKNIQYF	TGCAGTGCTAGAGATCCCACACAGGGAGACAAAAACATTCAGTACTTC
few	TRBV5-6	TRBJ2-4	TRBD2	13	CASSRTSVDIQYF	TGTGCCAGCAGCAGGACTAGTGTAGACATTCAGTACTTC
.	TRBV12-3/TRBV12-4	TRBJ1-2	.	13	CASSKSRGYGYTF	TGTGCCAGCAGCAAAAGTAGAGGCTATGGCTACACCTTC
.	TRBV5-1	TRBJ2-2	TRBD1	17	CASSLGPGTGDTGELFF	TGCGCCAGCAGCTTAGGACCCGGGACAGGGGACACCGGGGAGCTGTTTTTT
.	TRBV29-1	TRBJ1-5	.	14	CSAKVRGDNQPQHF	TGCAGCGCAAAAGTGAGGGGGGACAATCAGCCCCAGCATTTT
.	TRBV6-6	TRBJ2-3	.	15	CASSYGEFSEDTQYF	TGTGCCAGCAGTTACGGGGAATTCTCAGAAGATACGCAGTATTTT
few	TRBV9	TRBJ1-4	TRBD1	14	CASSVTGDNEKLFF	TGTGCCAGCAGCGTCACAGGGGATAATGAAAAACTGTTTTTT
once	TRBV29-1	TRBJ2-4	TRBD2	19	CSVTAGLAGILRSYNEQYF	TGCAGCGTTACCGCGGGACTAGCGGGGATTTTGAGGTCCTACAATGAGCAGTACTTC
few	TRBV20-1	TRBJ2-5	.	15	CSARGIGSSPETQYF	TGCAGTGCTAGAGGAATCGGCAGTTCGCCGGAGACCCAGTACTTC
few	TRBV6-2/TRBV6-3	TRBJ2-1	.	12	CASSYPSGEQFF	TGTGCCAGCAGTTACCCGTCAGGGGAGCAGTTCTTC
once	TRBV5-5	TRBJ1-2	TRBD1	15	CASSWDRGLSYGYTF	TGTGCCAGCAGCTGGGACAGGGGGCTGAGCTATGGCTACACCTTC
few	TRBV12-3/TRBV12-4	TRBJ2-7	.	13	CASSFISGYEQYF	TGTGCCAGCAGTTTTATAAGTGGGTACGAGCAGTACTTC
many	TRBV12-3/TRBV12-4	TRBJ2-3	.	12	CASRDNTDTQYF	TGTGCCAGCAGGGACAACACAGATACGCAGTATTTT
.	TRBV10-3	TRBJ2-2	.	14	CAISGGANTGELFF	TGTGCCATCAGTGGAGGGGCGAACACCGGGGAGCTGTTTTTT
few	TRBV4-2	TRBJ2-1	.	18	CASSQRYGAEGAYNEQFF	TGTGCCAGCAGCCAACGATACGGGGCGGAGGGGGCTTACAATGAGCAGTTCTTC
.	TRBV20-1	TRBJ1-5	.	14	CSARGGIDNQPQHF	TGCAGTGCTAGAGGGGGAATAGACAATCAGCCCCAGCATTTT
.	TRBV6-2/TRBV6-3	TRBJ2-7	.	15	CASSYLRDSAIEQYF	TGTGCCAGCAGTTACTTACGGGACTCTGCTATCGAGCAGTACTTC
.	TRBV15	TRBJ2-7	.	15	CATSRYRETQREQYF	TGTGCCACCAGCAGGTACAGGGAGACCCAGCGGGAGCAGTACTTC
few	TRBV6-1	TRBJ2-1	.	14	CASPRGWTYNEQFF	TGTGCCAGTCCTCGAGGATGGACCTACAATGAGCAGTTCTTC
.	TRBV20-1	TRBJ2-5	.	12	CSCPVLQETQYF	TGCTCCTGCCCGGTGCTCCAAGAGACCCAGTACTTC
.	TRBV7-2	TRBJ2-1	TRBD2	13	CASGLAGGPEQFF	TGTGCCAGCGGACTAGCGGGGGGACCTGAGCAGTTCTTC
few	TRBV7-2	TRBJ1-2	.	13	CASSLIPQGGYTF	TGTGCCAGCAGCTTAATACCCCAAGGAGGCTACACCTTC
.	TRBV2	TRBJ2-5	.	12	CASTIVGGTQYF	TGTGCCAGCACGATTGTGGGTGGGACCCAGTACTTC
.	TRBV4-2	TRBJ1-2	.	16	CASSQVNPSWDYGYTF	TGTGCCAGCAGCCAAGTGAACCCGAGCTGGGACTATGGCTACACCTTC
few	TRBV28	TRBJ1-5	TRBD1	13	CASTLTGNQPQHF	TGTGCCAGCACCTTGACAGGGAATCAGCCCCAGCATTTT
few	TRBV5-5	TRBJ2-2	.	14	CASSLARAPGELFF	TGTGCCAGCAGCTTGGCCCGGGCCCCCGGGGAGCTGTTTTTT
.	TRBV20-1	TRBJ2-3	.	12	CSAARRADTQYF	TGCAGTGCTGCCCGTCGTGCAGATACGCAGTATTTT
.	TRBV18	TRBJ1-6	.	12	CASSPLVGPLHF	TGTGCCAGCTCACCACTTGTGGGTCCCCTCCACTTT
.	TRBV3-1	TRBJ1-2	TRBD1	17	CASSQDQGTGDLYGYTF	TGTGCCAGCAGCCAAGATCAGGGTACAGGGGACTTATATGGCTACACCTTC
.	TRBV20-1	TRBJ2-7	.	11	CSASAGHEQYF	TGCAGTGCTAGCGCCGGCCACGAGCAGTACTTC
.	TRBV27	TRBJ1-2	.	15	CASSLDQVGVYGYTF	TGTGCCAGCAGCCTCGACCAAGTGGGGGTCTATGGCTACACCTTC
few	TRBV10-3	TRBJ1-1	TRBD1	13	CTTQITGGTEAFF	TGTACCACCCAGATAACAGGGGGCACTGAAGCTTTCTTT
few	TRBV6-2/TRBV6-3	TRBJ2-7	TRBD1	14	CASRRTGLSNEQYF	TGTGCCAGCAGACGGACAGGGCTGTCGAACGAGCAGTACTTC
.	TRBV7-2	TRBJ1-5	.	16	CASSLDSSWGNQPQHF	TGTGCCAGCAGCTTAGATAGTAGTTGGGGCAATCAGCCCCAGCATTTT
few	TRBV5-1	TRBJ2-2	.	15	CASSLGLPNTGELFF	TGCGCCAGCAGCTTGGGACTACCTAACACCGGGGAGCTGTTTTTT
few	TRBV11-2	TRBJ2-7	.	18	CASSLVQLGPVSSYEQYF	TGTGCCAGCAGCTTAGTTCAACTGGGGCCGGTGAGCTCCTACGAGCAGTACTTC
.	TRBV6-6	TRBJ2-5	TRBD1	14	CASRRRTGMETQYF	TGTGCCAGCAGAAGAAGGACAGGGATGGAGACCCAGTACTTC
.	TRBV6-2/TRBV6-3	TRBJ2-1	TRBD2	15	CASRPPGLAGYEQFF	TGTGCCAGCAGACCACCGGGACTAGCGGGGTATGAGCAGTTCTTC
.	TRBV7-2	TRBJ1-2	TRBD1	15	CASSPTGDTAYGYTF	TGTGCCAGCAGCCCCACAGGGGACACGGCCTATGGCTACACCTTC
few	TRBV5-1	TRBJ1-2	.	17	CASSLDSVGHRSGGYTF	TGCGCCAGCAGCTTGGACTCGGTGGGACATCGGTCTGGAGGCTACACCTTC
.	TRBV4-3	TRBJ2-1	TRBD2	17	CASSQGPGTSGANEQFF	TGCGCCAGCAGCCAAGGGCCCGGGACTAGCGGGGCCAATGAGCAGTTCTTC